This T cell receptor beta chain emerged from a study of T cells in Graves' hyperthyroidism and ophthalmopathy. Trimming stripped 4 bases from V and 8 bases from J, with 14 bases between. There are 13 residues in the CDR3. Per the germline V gene, CDR1 is LGHDT and CDR2 is YNNKEL (reference sequence). TCR beta CDR3 region amplification was performed from RNA transcripts. The primer set for the first-round RT-PCR of the TCR CDR3 was HTBI. Via MiXCR, TCRdb re-called the multiplex PCR reads, giving one row per CDR3 protein. Of around 600,000 distinct CDR3 sequences listed, approximately 14% were seen once; the top ten hold about 12%. This clonotype was detected ten times or more. Its antigen is currently unknown. Study-wide findings and caveats: Using 13 V-J features, a model discriminated ophthalmopathy from stable hyperthyroidism.

This TCR came from a woman aged 45 to 65 with Graves' ophthalmopathy. The specimen sequenced was blood. The genes are TRBV3-1 and TRBJ1-2, with D hard to call. The CDR3 loop reads CASSPGRFLGYTF. CDR3 DNA sequence: TGTGCCAGCAGCCCTGGACGTTTTTTAGGCTACACCTTC.